These 21 T cell receptor beta chains were all obtained from the same sample, sequenced in a study of blood T cell repertoires in COVID-19. Libraries were prepared by immunoSEQ multiplex PCR; TCRdb keeps only in-frame clonotypes and omits some of them. The data contain more than 90,000 clones, roughly 87% of them singletons. The sequencing sample was made of peripheral blood. The receptors shown here come from a human donor in a cohort sampled during active COVID-19.

V and J are TRBV7-9 and TRBJ1-2, with TRBD1 as a possible D gene (6 bases). Germline-derived CDR1 and CDR2 are SEHNR and FQNEAQ (reference sequence). The CDR3 has 14 amino acids. V lost 4 bases and J 4 bases, leaving 13 bases between the germline ends. In DNA form, the CDR3 reads TGTGCCAGCAGCTCCGTGACAGGCACCTATGGCTACACCTTC. Amino acid sequence: CASSSVTGTYGYTF.

The J gene is TRBJ2-1, the V gene TRBV5-1, with 12 bases fitting TRBD2. The CDR3 has 15 amino acids. After removal of 0 bases from V and 10 bases from J, the junction contained 5 bases not matched to a gene. CDR1 is SGHRS and CDR2 is YFSETQ in the germline V gene. The DNA for the CDR3 is TGCGCCAGCAGCTTGGGACTAGCGGGAGCAGAGGAGCAGTTCTTC. Its protein product is CASSLGLAGAEEQFF. The full variable domain, rest sourced from reference TRBV5-1 and TRBJ2-1, is KAGVTQTPRYLIKTRGQQVTLSCSPISGHRSVSWYQQTPGQGLQFLFEYFSETQRNKGNFPGRFSGRQFSNSRSEMNVSTLELGDSALYLCASSLGLAGAEEQFFGPGTRLTVL.

On this clone: At one end the junction does not follow the germline gene, possibly because of a read error. This chain joins TRBV25-1 and TRBJ2-2, with 7 bases that match TRBD2. This CDR3 spans 17 amino acids. The germline V gene has CDR1 MGHDK and CDR2 SYGVNS. CDR3 nucleotides: TGTGCCAGCAGTGAACGCGTGGGCAGGGCCTCGGGCGGGGGGCTGTTTTTT. Its protein product is CASSERVGRASGGGLFF. The full variable domain, completed using reference TRBV25-1 and TRBJ2-2, is EADIYQTPRYLVIGTGKKITLECSQTMGHDKMYWYQQDPGMELHLIHYSYGVNSTEKGDLSSESTVSRIRTEHFPLTLESARPSHTSQYLCASSERVGRASGGGLFFGEGSRLTVL.

This sequence joins TRBV10-3 and TRBJ1-5; 9 nucleotides line up with TRBD1. V shed 6 bases, J shed 7 bases, and the junction held 7 bases outside the gene matches. Per the germline V gene, CDR1 is ENHRY and CDR2 is SYGVKD. There are 14 residues in the CDR3. The CDR3 loop reads CAIRGQGTGQPQHF. CDR3 nucleotide sequence: TGTGCCATCAGGGGACAGGGTACAGGACAGCCCCAGCATTTT.

The chain employs TRBV27 and TRBJ2-7, with 7 bases fitting TRBD1. There are 14 residues in the CDR3. CDR1 and CDR2 (germline): MNHEY, SMNVEV (reference sequence). J was trimmed by 3 bases and V by 8 bases; bases with no gene match: 10. The CDR3 reads CASAPPGQLYEQYF. In nucleotides, the CDR3 is TGTGCCAGCGCCCCCCCGGGACAGCTCTACGAGCAGTACTTC.

The genes are TRBV14 and TRBJ2-6; D not resolved. In germline, CDR1 is SGHDN, CDR2 FVKESK. Trimming removed 3 bases from V and 2 bases from J, with 2 bases in between. The CDR3 is 13 residues long. CDR3 nucleotides: TGTGCCAGCAGCCACGCTGGGGCCAACGTCCTGACTTTC. It specifies CASSHAGANVLTF.

The rearrangement joins TRBV28 to TRBJ2-7; D may be TRBD1 (5 bases). The CDR3 covers 15 residues. V lost 10 bases, J lost 0 bases, and 19 bases lay in between. Germline V gene data show CDR1 as MDHEN and CDR2 as SYDVKM. This CDR3 is CATLRQRTPSYEQYF. The CDR3 DNA is TGTGCCACCTTACGACAAAGGACACCCTCCTACGAGCAGTACTTC. The full variable domain, with the rest looked up from reference TRBV28 and TRBJ2-7, is DVKVTQSSRYLVKRTGEKVFLECVQDMDHENMFWYRQDPGLGLRLIYFSYDVKMKEKGDIPEGYSVSREKKERFSLILESASTNQTSMYLCATLRQRTPSYEQYFGPGTRLTVT.

The chain joins TRBV24-1 to TRBJ1-1; possibly TRBD1 for D (6 bases). The CDR3 contains 13 residues. V was clipped by 7 bases and J by 1 base, with 9 bases between them. Germline V gene sequence: CDR1 KGHDR, CDR2 SFDVKD. CDR3 nucleotide sequence: TGTGCCACCAGACAGACAGGGAACACTGAAGCTTTCTTT. It encodes CATRQTGNTEAFF.

This chain links TRBV3-1 (or the pseudogene TRBV3-2) with TRBJ1-1; TRBD1 matches at 10 bases. This CDR3 is 15 amino acids long. CDR1 is LGHDT and CDR2 is YNNKEL in the germline V gene (reference sequence). The V gene end was trimmed by 4 bases and the J gene end by 10 bases; junction bases not matched to a gene: 12. CDR3 sequence: CASSRPGQGRERAFF. The CDR3 DNA reads TGTGCCAGCAGCCGACCGGGACAGGGGAGGGAGCGAGCTTTCTTT.

In its sample, this clone was seen a few times. The chain recombines TRBV29-1 with TRBJ2-1, with TRBD1 identical over 7 bases. Trimming removed 5 bases from V and 4 bases from J; junction bases left unmatched: 5. Looked up from germline, CDR1 is SQVTM and CDR2 is ANQGSEA. The CDR3 has 13 amino acids. The CDR3 region has the DNA TGCAGCGTTACGGGACAGCAATACAATGAGCAGTTCTTC. The encoded protein is CSVTGQQYNEQFF.

The chain uses TRBV30 and TRBJ1-1; weak D call: TRBD1 (6 bases). Looked up from germline, CDR1 is GTSNPN and CDR2 is SVGIG (reference sequence). The CDR3 contains 14 residues. V shed 5 bases and J shed 1 base, with 14 bases lying between them. The CDR3 DNA reads as TGTGCCTGGGAAGCTGGGACAAGGAACACTGAAGCTTTCTTT. It encodes CAWEAGTRNTEAFF.

The V gene is TRBV29-1, the J gene TRBJ1-4; 10 positions match TRBD1. The CDR3 runs to 15 residues. V shed 5 bases and J 2 bases; nucleotides not matched to a gene: 5. Germline V lookup: CDR1 SQVTM, CDR2 ANQGSEA. In nucleotides, the CDR3 is TGCAGCGTTCGACAGGGGGCTTGGACTAATGAAAAACTGTTTTTT. It codes for CSVRQGAWTNEKLFF.

In nucleotides, the CDR3 is TGTGCCACCAGTGCGACAGGGGGCCTGAACACTGAAGCTTTCTTT. It yields the protein CATSATGGLNTEAFF. The chain combines TRBV24-1 with TRBJ1-1; 10 bases map to TRBD1. CDR1 and CDR2 from the germline V gene are KGHDR and SFDVKD. This CDR3 contains 15 residues. The J segment lost 0 bases and the V segment lost 5 bases, leaving 2 bases of the junction unmatched.

The chain links TRBV11-3 to TRBJ2-3; weak D call: TRBD1 (6 bases). Deletions cut 3 bases from V and 6 bases from J, with 13 bases between. This CDR3 has 14 amino acids. Germline V gene sequence: CDR1 SGHNT, CDR2 YENEEA. DNA for the CDR3: TGTGCCAGCAGCTTCAGACGAGGGGGTGATACGCAGTATTTT. This translates into CASSFRRGGDTQYF.

The chain couples TRBV19 to TRBJ1-6, with 11 bases lining up with TRBD1. The CDR3 contains 14 residues. V lost 7 bases and J lost 8; bases outside the gene matches: 4. CDR1 LNHDA and CDR2 SQIVND come from the germline V gene (reference sequence). CDR3 amino acids: CASTRDRGYSPLHF. CDR3 in DNA: TGTGCCAGTACCCGGGACAGGGGGTATTCACCCCTCCACTTT.

V is TRBV2 and J is TRBJ2-5, with 15 bases aligning to TRBD2. V lost 4 bases to trimming and J lost 5 bases; unmatched junction nucleotides: 5. CDR1 and CDR2 from the germline V gene are SNHLY and FYNNEI. The CDR3 has 16 amino acids. The CDR3 DNA reads TGTGCCAGCAGTGGGACTAGCGGGGGGGCACGGGAGACCCAGTACTTC. This encodes CASSGTSGGARETQYF.

This clone was seen more than once but under ten times. The CDR3 bases are TGTGCCAGCAGTCTCGACTACTACAATGAGCAGTTCTTC. Translated, it gives CASSLDYYNEQFF. The gene calls are TRBV12-3 or TRBV12-4 and TRBJ2-1, with D maybe TRBD2 (5 bases). The V end lost 5 bases, the J end lost 3 bases, and 8 bases lay between the germline ends. The CDR3 contains 13 residues.

The V gene is TRBV6-1, the J gene TRBJ1-1; D remains unclear. The V gene lost 1 base and the J gene lost 2 bases, with 8 bases spanning the gap. This CDR3 is 14 amino acids long. From germline, CDR1 is MNHNS and CDR2 SASEGT. CDR3 loop: CASSEGGINTEAFF. CDR3 nucleotides: TGTGCCAGCAGTGAAGGAGGGATTAACACTGAAGCTTTCTTT.

The V gene is TRBV7-8, the J gene TRBJ1-1; 8 nucleotides align to TRBD1. CDR1 and CDR2 from the germline V gene are SGHVS and FQNEAQ. CDR3 length equals 18 residues. V shed 0 bases and J 5 bases; nucleotides not matched to a gene: 14. In nucleotides, the CDR3 is TGTGCCAGCAGCTTAGCAACTATCCAGGGGGCCCGGAGGACTGAAGCTTTCTTT. It specifies CASSLATIQGARRTEAFF. Combining the CDR3 with reference TRBV7-8 and TRBJ1-1 gives the whole variable domain GAGVSQSPRYKVAKRGQDVALRCDPISGHVSLFWYQQALGQGPEFLTYFQNEAQLDKSGLPSDRFFAERPEGSVSTLKIQRTQQEDSAVYLCASSLATIQGARRTEAFFGQGTRLTVV.

The V and J genes are TRBV5-1 and TRBJ2-1; 14 bases are a match to TRBD2. The V gene end was trimmed by 3 bases and the J gene end by 9 bases; junction bases not matched to a gene: 11. This CDR3 region has 17 residues. The V gene's germline CDR1 is SGHRS and CDR2 YFSETQ. The CDR3, as DNA: TGCGCCAGCAGCTCTTCCTCCGGGACTAGCGGGGGTACTGAGCAGTTCTTC. Translation: CASSSSSGTSGGTEQFF.

The CDR3 coding sequence is TGTGCCACCAGCAGAGTCAGGGGCAGTGAAAAACTGTTTTTT. Its translation is CATSRVRGSEKLFF. The rearrangement uses TRBV15 and TRBJ1-4; the D gene is possibly TRBD1 (6 bases). Germline V gene sequence: CDR1 LNHNV, CDR2 YYDKDF (reference sequence). The CDR3 is made up of 14 amino acids. V lost 1 base and J 7 bases, leaving 10 bases between the germline ends.